There are many counts of the clone carrying this T cell receptor (beta chain). Antigen unknown. V gave up 6 bases and J gave up 1 base, with 17 bases separating them. The CDR3 consists of 15 residues. Looked up from germline, CDR1 is DFQATT and CDR2 is SNEGSKA (reference sequence). Treatment of any kind had been given to no patient before thyroid surgery. Study processing details: The study's classifier, a distant-metastasis tool for papillary thyroid cancer, was built using CDR3 differences across clinicopathological groups. With MiXCR, TCRdb called clones anew from the PCR reads. These V and J calls derive from TCRdb rather than the authors' analysis. The sample holds more than 20,000 clones; 10% to 15% are singletons and the top ten take approximately 25%. These data come from a study of metastatic and nonmetastatic thyroid tumors. Turning to the study itself: From malignant and benign thyroid patients, repertoires in blood and in tumor or nodule tissue were compared.

The study, taken as a whole, reports: As reported, TCR beta diversity in blood and tumor was significantly higher in malignant thyroid tumors than in benign nodules.

Source material: blood. The source is a female donor with papillary thyroid cancer or a benign thyroid nodule (not recorded which). Some clones in this sample may be carry-over from other donors' samples. The V and J genes are TRBV20-1 and TRBJ2-3; D may correspond to TRBD1 or TRBD2 (5 bases each). The CDR3 spells CSAEEARARTDTQYF. CDR3 nucleotide sequence: TGCAGTGCAGAGGAGGCCAGGGCCCGCACAGATACGCAGTATTTT.